The entry below describes one TCR beta chain. As yet, its antigen is unknown. This sample is drawn from a study of T cell responses to AZD1222 COVID-19 vaccine. Whole-study context: Second-dose timings of about 4 or about 12 weeks were pooled.

V dropped 1 base and J dropped 9 bases, with 10 bases sitting between them. Germline CDR1 is SGHDN and CDR2 is FVKESK. The CDR3 spans 14 residues. Generated by immunoSEQ multiplex PCR, the TCRdb table keeps only in-frame clones and is missing some. The data hold some 130,000 clones, with roughly 80% observed a single time. Findings and caveats of the study: CD4 TCRs covered the whole spike, strongest at regions 160-218 and 743-854.

The chain links TRBV14 to TRBJ1-6; maybe TRBD1 (5 bases). The sample was peripheral blood, taken on day 0 of AZD1222 vaccination. The receptor comes from an adult in good health. Written as DNA, the CDR3 is TGTGCCAGCAGCCAAGGGGGCAGGATTTCACCCCTCCACTTT. Amino acid sequence: CASSQGGRISPLHF.